Given below is one T cell receptor (beta chain) in context. As originally analysed: Reference gene primer amplification yielded estimated nucleated cell counts. Method: immunoSEQ multiplex PCR; TCRdb's copy keeps in-frame clones and lacks some. V, J and clone size were drawn from that table, and D and trimming were deduced from the DNA. The sample has under 150,000 clones, approximately 83% seen once. This specimen belongs to a study of blood T cell repertoires in COVID-19. Looking at the study overall: Sources were T cells, B-cell-depleted T cells, or PBMCs; the material itself was cDNA or gDNA.

The CDR3 runs to 18 residues. V was pared by 5 bases and J by 1 base, with 10 bases of the junction left unmatched. CDR1 is LNHDA, CDR2 SQIVND, per germline (reference sequence). This chain connects TRBV19 to TRBJ2-3; TRBD2 agrees at 12 bases. This clonotype originated in a woman aged 55-69 years with COVID-19, enrolled during active disease. The sequenced sample consisted of peripheral blood. This CDR3 reads CASSYGLAGGQGTDTQYF. CDR3 nucleotides: TGTGCCAGTAGTTACGGGCTAGCGGGGGGGCAGGGCACAGATACGCAGTATTTT.